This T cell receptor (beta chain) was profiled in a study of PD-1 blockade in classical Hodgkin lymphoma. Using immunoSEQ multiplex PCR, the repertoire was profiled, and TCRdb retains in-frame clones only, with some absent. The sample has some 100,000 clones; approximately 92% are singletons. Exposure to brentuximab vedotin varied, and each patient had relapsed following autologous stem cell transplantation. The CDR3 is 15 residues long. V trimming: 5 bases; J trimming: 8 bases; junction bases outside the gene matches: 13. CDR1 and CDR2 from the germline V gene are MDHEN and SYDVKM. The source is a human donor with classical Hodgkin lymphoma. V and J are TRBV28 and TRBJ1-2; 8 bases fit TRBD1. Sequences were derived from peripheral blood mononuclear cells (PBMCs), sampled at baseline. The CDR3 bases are TGTGCCAGCAGTATGGGGGGCAGGGGGCCGCTAGGCTACACCTTC. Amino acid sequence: CASSMGGRGPLGYTF.